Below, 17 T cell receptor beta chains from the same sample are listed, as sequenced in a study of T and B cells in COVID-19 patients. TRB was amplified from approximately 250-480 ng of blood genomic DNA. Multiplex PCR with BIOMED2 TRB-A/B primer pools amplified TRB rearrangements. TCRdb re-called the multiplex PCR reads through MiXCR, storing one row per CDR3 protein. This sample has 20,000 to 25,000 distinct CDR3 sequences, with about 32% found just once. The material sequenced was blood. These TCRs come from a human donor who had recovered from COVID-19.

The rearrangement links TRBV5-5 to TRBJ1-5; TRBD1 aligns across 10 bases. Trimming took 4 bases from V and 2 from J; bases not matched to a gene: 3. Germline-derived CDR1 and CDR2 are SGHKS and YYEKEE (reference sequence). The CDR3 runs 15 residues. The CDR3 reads CASSRGTGGNQPQHF. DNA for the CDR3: TGTGCCAGCAGCCGGGGGACAGGGGGCAATCAGCCCCAGCATTTT. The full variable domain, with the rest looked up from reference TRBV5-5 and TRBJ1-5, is DAGVTQSPTHLIKTRGQQVTLRCSPISGHKSVSWYQQVLGQGPQFIFQYYEKEERGRGNFPDRFSARQFPNYSSELNVNALLLGDSALYLCASSRGTGGNQPQHFGDGTRLSIL.

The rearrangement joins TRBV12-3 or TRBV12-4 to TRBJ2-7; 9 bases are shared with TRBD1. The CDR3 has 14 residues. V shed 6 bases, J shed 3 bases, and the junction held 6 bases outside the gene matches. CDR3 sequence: CASRPGQGYYEQYF. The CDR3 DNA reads TGTGCCAGCAGACCGGGACAGGGTTACTACGAGCAGTACTTC.

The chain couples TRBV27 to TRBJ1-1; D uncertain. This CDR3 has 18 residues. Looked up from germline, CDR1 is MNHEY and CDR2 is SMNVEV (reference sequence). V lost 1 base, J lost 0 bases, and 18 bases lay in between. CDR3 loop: CASSLFPPMQTVNTEAFF. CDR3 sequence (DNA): TGTGCCAGCAGTTTATTCCCGCCCATGCAGACGGTGAACACTGAAGCTTTCTTT.

DNA for the CDR3: TGCGCCAGCAGTGAGGGGACTTCTAGCTACGAGCAGTACTTC. Translation gives CASSEGTSSYEQYF. J is TRBJ2-7 and V is TRBV10-2; D may be TRBD2 (6 bases). The germline gives CDR1 WSHSY, CDR2 SAAADI. Trimming shortened V by 2 bases and J by 3 bases, and 11 bases separated the two germline ends. The CDR3 has 14 amino acids.

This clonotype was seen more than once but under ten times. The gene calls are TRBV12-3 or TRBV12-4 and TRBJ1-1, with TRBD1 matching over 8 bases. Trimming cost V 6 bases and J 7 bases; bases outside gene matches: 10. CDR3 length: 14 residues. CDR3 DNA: TGTGCCAGCAGCCTGGACAGGGCACATGATGAAGCTTTCTTT. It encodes CASSLDRAHDEAFF.

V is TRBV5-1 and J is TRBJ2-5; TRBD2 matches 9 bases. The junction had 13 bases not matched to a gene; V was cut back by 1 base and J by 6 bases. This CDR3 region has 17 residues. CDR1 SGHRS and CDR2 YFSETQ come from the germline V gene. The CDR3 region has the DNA TGCGCCAGCAGCTTGCGGGCTAGCGGGGCACCCAAAAAGACCCAGTACTTC. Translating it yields CASSLRASGAPKKTQYF.

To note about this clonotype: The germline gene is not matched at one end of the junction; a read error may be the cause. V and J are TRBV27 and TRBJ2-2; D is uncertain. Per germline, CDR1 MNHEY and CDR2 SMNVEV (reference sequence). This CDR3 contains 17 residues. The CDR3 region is CAISESQSLADTGELFF. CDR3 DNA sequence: TGTGCCATCAGTGAGTCGCAGTCTTTAGCAGACACCGGGGAGCTGTTTTTT.

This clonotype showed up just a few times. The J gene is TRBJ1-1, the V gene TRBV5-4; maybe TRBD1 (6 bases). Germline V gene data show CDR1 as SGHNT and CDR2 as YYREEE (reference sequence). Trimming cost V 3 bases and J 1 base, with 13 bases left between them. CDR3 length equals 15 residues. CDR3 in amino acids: CASSWGGGANTEAFF. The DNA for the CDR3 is TGTGCCAGCAGCTGGGGAGGGGGGGCGAACACTGAAGCTTTCTTT. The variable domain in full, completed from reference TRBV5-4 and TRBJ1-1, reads ETGVTQSPTHLIKTRGQQVTLRCSSQSGHNTVSWYQQALGQGPQFIFQYYREEENGRGNFPPRFSGLQFPNYSSELNVNALELDDSALYLCASSWGGGANTEAFFGQGTRLTVV.

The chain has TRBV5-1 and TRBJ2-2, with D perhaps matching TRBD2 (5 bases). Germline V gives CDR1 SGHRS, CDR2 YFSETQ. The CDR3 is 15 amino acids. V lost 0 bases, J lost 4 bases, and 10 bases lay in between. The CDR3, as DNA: TGCGCCAGCAGCTTGGGGCTAGCCGCCACCGGGGAGCTGTTTTTT. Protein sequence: CASSLGLAATGELFF.

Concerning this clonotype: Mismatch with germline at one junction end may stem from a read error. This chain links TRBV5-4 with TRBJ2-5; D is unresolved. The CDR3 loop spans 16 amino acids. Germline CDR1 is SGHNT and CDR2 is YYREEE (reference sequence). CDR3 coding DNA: TGTGCCAGCAGCTTGGAGTATGGGCTCCCCCAAGAGACCGAGTACTTC. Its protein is CASSLEYGLPQETEYF.

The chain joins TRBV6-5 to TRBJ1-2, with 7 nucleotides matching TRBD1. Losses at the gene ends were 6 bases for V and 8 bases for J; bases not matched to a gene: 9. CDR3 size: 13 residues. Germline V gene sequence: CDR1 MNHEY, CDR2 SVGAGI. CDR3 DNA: TGTGCCAGCAGCCTCGTACAGGGGCACGGCTACACCTTC. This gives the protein CASSLVQGHGYTF.

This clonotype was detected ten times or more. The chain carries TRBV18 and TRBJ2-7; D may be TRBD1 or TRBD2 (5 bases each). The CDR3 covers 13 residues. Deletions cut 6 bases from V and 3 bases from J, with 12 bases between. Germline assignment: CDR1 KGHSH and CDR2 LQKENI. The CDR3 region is CASSPGPNYEQYF. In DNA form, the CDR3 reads TGTGCCAGCTCCCCGGGACCCAACTACGAGCAGTACTTC.

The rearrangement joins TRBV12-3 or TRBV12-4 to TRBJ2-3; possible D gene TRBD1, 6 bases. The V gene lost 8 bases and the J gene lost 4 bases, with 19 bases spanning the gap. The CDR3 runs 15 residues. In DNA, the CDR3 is TGTGCCAGCTTGGGGACATCGTTCCGGGCAGATACGCAGTATTTT. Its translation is CASLGTSFRADTQYF.

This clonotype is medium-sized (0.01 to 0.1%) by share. For the CDR3, the DNA is TGTGCCAGCAGCTTCGGGACAGGGCAATCACCCCTCCACTTT. Translating gives CASSFGTGQSPLHF. The chain joins TRBV5-6 to TRBJ1-6, with 9 bases aligning to TRBD1. The CDR3 spans 14 residues. V trimming: 2 bases; J trimming: 10 bases; junction bases outside the gene matches: 4. Germline-derived CDR1 and CDR2 are SGHDT and YYEEEE.

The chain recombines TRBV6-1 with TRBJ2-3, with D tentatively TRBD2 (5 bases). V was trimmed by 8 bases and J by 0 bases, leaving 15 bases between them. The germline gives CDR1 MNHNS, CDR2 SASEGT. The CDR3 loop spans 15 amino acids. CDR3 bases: TGTGCCAGCCGCGAGAGGGCCAGTAGCACAGATACGCAGTATTTT. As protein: CASRERASSTDTQYF.

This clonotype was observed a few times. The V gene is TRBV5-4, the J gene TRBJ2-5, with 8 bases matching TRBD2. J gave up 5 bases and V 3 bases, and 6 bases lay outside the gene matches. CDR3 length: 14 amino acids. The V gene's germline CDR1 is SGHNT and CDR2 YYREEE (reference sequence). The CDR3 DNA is TGTGCCAGCAGCTCGACTAGCGAGGGGGAGACCCAGTACTTC. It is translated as CASSSTSEGETQYF.

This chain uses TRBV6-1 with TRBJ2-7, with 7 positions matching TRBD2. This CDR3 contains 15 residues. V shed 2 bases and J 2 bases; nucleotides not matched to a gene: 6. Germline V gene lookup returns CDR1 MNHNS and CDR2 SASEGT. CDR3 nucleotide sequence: TGTGCCAGCAGTGAACTGTGGGAGGGAACCTACGAGCAGTACTTC. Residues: CASSELWEGTYEQYF.